This is a list of T cell receptor beta chains from one sample in a study of a mutant IDH1 vaccine in newly diagnosed glioma. Sequenced by immunoSEQ multiplex PCR; TCRdb stores in-frame clones only, minus some. The sample consists of 30,000 to 35,000 clones, over 50% of them appearing once. Which antigens these TCRs recognize remains unknown. The material sequenced was PBMCs, taken from a glioma patient whose treatment included an IDH1 peptide vaccine. The receptors here all came from a woman under 30 with glioma. Each CDR3 is given with its conserved first and last residue. The D gene is left open where the match is weak. Rows may omit the clone size; those that give it use once, few, many or a size class.

CDR3 DNA: TGTGCCAGCAGCTCCCGAGCCGGGGCGAGCTCTGGAAACACCATATATTTT
CDR3 protein: CASSSRAGASSGNTIYF
V gene: TRBV5-4
D gene: .
clone size: .
J gene: TRBJ1-3

CDR3 DNA: TGTGCCTGGAGTGCTTACAATGAGCAGTTCTTC
CDR3 protein: CAWSAYNEQFF
V gene: TRBV30
D gene: .
clone size: .
J gene: TRBJ2-1

CDR3 DNA: TGTGCCAGTAGTATCCCGGGGTCCTACGAGCAGTACTTC
CDR3 protein: CASSIPGSYEQYF
V gene: TRBV19
D gene: .
clone size: few
J gene: TRBJ2-7

CDR3 DNA: TGTGCCAGCAGCTTCACCGGGACTAGGGAAGAGACCCAGTACTTC
CDR3 protein: CASSFTGTREETQYF
V gene: TRBV11-1
D gene: TRBD2
clone size: .
J gene: TRBJ2-5

CDR3 DNA: TGTGCCAGCTCACCCCAACTAGCGGGGAGCACAGATACGCAGTATTTT
CDR3 protein: CASSPQLAGSTDTQYF
V gene: TRBV18
D gene: TRBD2
clone size: .
J gene: TRBJ2-3

CDR3 DNA: TGTGCCAGCAACCTCCCTGGTCTAAGCACAGATACGCAGTATTTT
CDR3 protein: CASNLPGLSTDTQYF
V gene: TRBV9
D gene: .
clone size: .
J gene: TRBJ2-3

CDR3 DNA: TGTGCCAGTAGTACTAGCGGGATTAAAGAGACCCAGTACTTC
CDR3 protein: CASSTSGIKETQYF
V gene: TRBV19
D gene: TRBD2
clone size: .
J gene: TRBJ2-5

CDR3 DNA: TGTGCCACCAGCTCCGGGATGCTAGCGGTACAATCGCAGCAGTACTTC
CDR3 protein: CATSSGMLAVQSQQYF
V gene: TRBV15
D gene: TRBD2
clone size: .
J gene: TRBJ2-7

CDR3 DNA: TGTGCCAGCAGCTTTGCGAATACGCAGTATTTT
CDR3 protein: CASSFANTQYF
V gene: TRBV7-9
D gene: .
clone size: .
J gene: TRBJ2-3

CDR3 DNA: TGTGCCAGCAGTAGGGGGGGCTATCAGTACTTC
CDR3 protein: CASSRGGYQYF
V gene: TRBV6-5
D gene: .
clone size: .
J gene: TRBJ2-4

CDR3 DNA: TGTGCCAGCAGCCAAGAGGTGTTGGGCCAGCTTAATCAGCCCCAGCATTTT
CDR3 protein: CASSQEVLGQLNQPQHF
V gene: TRBV4-2
D gene: .
clone size: few
J gene: TRBJ1-5

CDR3 DNA: TGTGCCAGCGATAAGGATTCTACTGAGCAGTTCTTC
CDR3 protein: CASDKDSTEQFF
V gene: TRBV7-2
D gene: .
clone size: .
J gene: TRBJ2-1

CDR3 DNA: TGTGCCAGCAACATCGGCAGCACTTACGAGCAGTACTTC
CDR3 protein: CASNIGSTYEQYF
V gene: TRBV7-2
D gene: .
clone size: .
J gene: TRBJ2-7

CDR3 DNA: TGTGCCAGCAGATCACCCGCTGCCAAAAACATTCAGTACTTC
CDR3 protein: CASRSPAAKNIQYF
V gene: TRBV2
D gene: .
clone size: few
J gene: TRBJ2-4

CDR3 DNA: TGCAGTGCTAGTTGGGGGGGGGAGCTGTTTTTT
CDR3 protein: CSASWGGELFF
V gene: TRBV20-1
D gene: .
clone size: .
J gene: TRBJ2-2